This entry features one T cell receptor (beta chain) sequence. The entry originates in a study of shared T cell receptors in the human thymus. Germline V lookup: CDR1 SGHRS, CDR2 YFSETQ. The CDR3 extends over 14 amino acids. Trimming left V 1 base short and J 2 bases short, with 7 bases between. This table comes from immunoSEQ multiplex PCR, and its TCRdb copy is limited to in-frame clones, with some not included. The table includes more than 550,000 clones, roughly 88% detected once. This sample was shared with a second study, whose subject was human thymus T cells.

The receptor was isolated from a girl in the first two years of life with a congenital heart defect. The chain couples TRBV5-1 to TRBJ1-3, with a tentative D call TRBD1 (5 bases). Material: thymocytes. The CDR3 spells CASSLRGTGNTIYF. The CDR3 DNA reads as TGCGCCAGCAGCTTGAGGGGAACTGGAAACACCATATATTTT.